This TCR beta chain was captured by sequencing in a study of blood T cell repertoires in COVID-19 (TCRdb year 2020). For the wider study: Samples from collaborators originated in the United States, Italy and Spain and spanned both the acute and convalescent phases of COVID-19. Where available, HLA class I and class II types were obtained from metadata supplied by the sample provider rather than from assay-based typing. The repertoires were made available in a free public database intended to serve as a resource for research on the immune response to SARS-CoV-2. A de-identified subject ID, COVID-19 status, age in years and sex were almost always included in the sample metadata. The prospective study material was composed of cDNA or gDNA derived from T cells, B-cell-depleted T cells, or PBMCs. Subjects who had been exposed to COVID-19, were actively infected with it, or had recovered from it provided the deeply sampled blood TCRbeta repertoires that made up the dataset. Samples came from the ongoing ImmuneRACE study (first 160 participants) plus 1,254 subjects from 6 global collaborators. What the study reported, not specific to this receptor: The amount of clinical and demographic metadata varied by source and participant and was provided uncurated.

At the junction V is shortened by 1 base and J by 3 bases, with 10 bases in between. The germline V gene specifies SGHTA as CDR1 and FQGNSA as CDR2. CDR3 length: 14 amino acids, cysteine to phenylalanine. Only the CDR3 region is kept as DNA, spanning 42 bases read in frame from base 1. TCRbeta CDR3 regions were amplified from genomic DNA by means of the immunoSEQ Assay, a bias-controlled multiplex PCR. In the original analysis: Within the assay, amplification of reference gene primers was used to estimate how many nucleated cells each sample contained. To quantify the absolute abundance of each unique TCRbeta CDR3 rearrangement, sequence reads were collapsed and filtered. For each sample, productive Simpson clonality was calculated as the square root of Simpson's diversity index across productive rearrangements. TCRdb holds this immuneACCESS table with in-frame rearrangements only. Some clones are missing; in checked studies, unresolved V genes explain under half, and the rest has no known cause. The D gene and trimming were derived from the DNA, and the V and J assignments and clone size from that table. For this sample the table gives approximately 100,000 clones, of which 70% to 90% were detected only once. Of the sample, 9.5% to 13% is held by the ten largest clones.

The collaborating institutions used their own protocols to collect whole blood in K2EDTA tubes. Collaborator samples were shipped for TCRbeta analysis as frozen whole blood, isolated PBMCs, or DNA extracted from either sample type. With respect to this clone: No antigen is known for it. One base away there is no much larger clone; base qualities are not given.

The source is a woman younger than 45 with acute or convalescent COVID-19. The material sequenced was peripheral blood. The chain is encoded by TRBV7-2 joined to TRBJ2-7, with a tentative D gene TRBD1 over 5 matching bases. The DNA sequence is TGTGCCAGCAGCTTAGTTGGGGCCTACTACGAGCAGTACTTC. This gives the protein CASSLVGAYYEQYF.